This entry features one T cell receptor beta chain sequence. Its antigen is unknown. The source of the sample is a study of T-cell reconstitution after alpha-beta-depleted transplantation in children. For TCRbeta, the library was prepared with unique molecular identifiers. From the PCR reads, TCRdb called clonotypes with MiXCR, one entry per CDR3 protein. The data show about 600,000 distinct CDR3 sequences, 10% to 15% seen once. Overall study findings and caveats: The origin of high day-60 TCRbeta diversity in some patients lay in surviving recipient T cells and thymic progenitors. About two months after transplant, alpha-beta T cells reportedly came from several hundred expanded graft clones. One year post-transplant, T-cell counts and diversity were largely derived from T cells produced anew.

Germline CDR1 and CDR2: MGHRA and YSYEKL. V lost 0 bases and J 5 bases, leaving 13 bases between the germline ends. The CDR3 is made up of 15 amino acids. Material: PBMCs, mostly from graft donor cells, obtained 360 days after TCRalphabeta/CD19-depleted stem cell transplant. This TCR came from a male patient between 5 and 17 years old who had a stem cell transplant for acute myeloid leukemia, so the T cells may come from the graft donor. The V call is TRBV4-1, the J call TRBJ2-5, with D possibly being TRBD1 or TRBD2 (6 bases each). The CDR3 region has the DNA TGCGCCAGCAGCCAAGATTTAATAGGGGGGGAGACCCAGTACTTC. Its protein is CASSQDLIGGETQYF.